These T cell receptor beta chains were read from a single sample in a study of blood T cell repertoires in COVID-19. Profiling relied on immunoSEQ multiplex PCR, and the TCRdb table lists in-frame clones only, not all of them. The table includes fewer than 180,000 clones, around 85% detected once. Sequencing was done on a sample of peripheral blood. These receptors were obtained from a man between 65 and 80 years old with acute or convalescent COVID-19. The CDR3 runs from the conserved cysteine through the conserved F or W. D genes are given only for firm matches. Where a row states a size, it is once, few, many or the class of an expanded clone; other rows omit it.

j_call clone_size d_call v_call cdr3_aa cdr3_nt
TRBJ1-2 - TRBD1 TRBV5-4 CASSPDRGDGYTF TGTGCCAGCAGCCCGGACAGGGGCGATGGCTACACCTTC
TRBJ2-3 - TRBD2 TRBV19 CASSIASGFTDTQYF TGTGCCAGTAGTATAGCTAGCGGATTCACAGATACGCAGTATTTT
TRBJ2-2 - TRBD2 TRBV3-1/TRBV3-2 CASSQELAAGELFF TGTGCCAGCAGCCAAGAACTAGCGGCCGGGGAGCTGTTTTTT
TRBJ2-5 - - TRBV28 CASSLLVQETQYF TGTGCCAGCAGTTTATTAGTCCAAGAGACCCAGTACTTC
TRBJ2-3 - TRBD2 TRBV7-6 CASRSGTSGTDTQYF TGTGCCAGCAGATCGGGGACTAGCGGCACAGATACGCAGTATTTT
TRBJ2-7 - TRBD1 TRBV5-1 CASSADSAGGHYEQYF TGCGCCAGCAGCGCCGATAGTGCAGGGGGACACTACGAGCAGTACTTC
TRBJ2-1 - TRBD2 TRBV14 CASSQDITSGRHEQFF TGTGCCAGCAGCCAAGATATTACTAGCGGGAGGCATGAGCAGTTCTTC
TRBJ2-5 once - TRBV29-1 CSVTLWTSPRETQYF TGCAGCGTAACACTATGGACAAGTCCACGGGAGACCCAGTACTTC
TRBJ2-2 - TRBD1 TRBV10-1 CASSNPATGGFTGELFF TGCGCCAGCAGTAACCCTGCGACAGGGGGATTCACCGGGGAGCTGTTTTTT
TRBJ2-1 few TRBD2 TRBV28 CASSFPGTSGNEQFF TGTGCCAGCAGTTTCCCCGGGACTAGCGGCAATGAGCAGTTCTTC
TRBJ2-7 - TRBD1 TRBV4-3 CASSQGNSGQATYEQYF TGCGCCAGCAGCCAAGGGAATTCGGGACAGGCTACCTACGAGCAGTACTTC
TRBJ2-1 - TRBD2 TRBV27 CASSEISGRGRNEQFF TGTGCCAGCAGCGAGATCAGCGGGAGAGGTAGGAATGAGCAGTTCTTC
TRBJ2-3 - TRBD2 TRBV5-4 CASSLASGITDTQYF TGTGCCAGCAGCTTGGCTAGCGGGATCACAGATACGCAGTATTTT
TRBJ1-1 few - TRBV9 CASSEAPPTLGGDTEAFF TGTGCCAGCAGCGAGGCCCCCCCCACGCTGGGAGGTGACACTGAAGCTTTCTTT
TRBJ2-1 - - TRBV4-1 CASSQGTDSYNEQFF TGCGCCAGCAGCCAAGGGACAGATTCCTACAATGAGCAGTTCTTC
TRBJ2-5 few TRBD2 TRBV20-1 CSASPAGGRQQETQYF TGCAGTGCTAGTCCGGCGGGAGGTAGGCAACAAGAGACCCAGTACTTC
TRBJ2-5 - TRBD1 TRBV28 CASGRQGLGGTQYF TGTGCCAGTGGGAGACAGGGGTTAGGGGGGACCCAGTACTTC
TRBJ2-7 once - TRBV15 CATSMVPQGNYEQYF TGTGCCACCAGCATGGTACCACAGGGAAACTACGAGCAGTACTTC
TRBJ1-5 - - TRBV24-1 CATSDSQGRQPQHF TGTGCCACCAGTGATTCGCAGGGTAGGCAGCCCCAGCATTTT
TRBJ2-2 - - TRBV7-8 CASSLRGRNTGELFF TGTGCCAGCAGCTTACGTGGCAGGAACACCGGGGAGCTGTTTTTT
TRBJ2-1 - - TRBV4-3 CASSQDLPGLGNEQFF TGCGCCAGCAGCCAAGATTTGCCAGGCCTCGGAAATGAGCAGTTCTTC
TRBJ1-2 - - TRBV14 CASSQGPPRTGYTF TGTGCCAGCAGCCAGGGCCCCCCGCGAACTGGCTACACCTTC
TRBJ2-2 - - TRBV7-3 CASSPGLSSGELFF TGTGCCAGCAGCCCGGGACTTTCCTCCGGGGAGCTGTTTTTT
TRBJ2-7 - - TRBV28 CASSSVAKQYF TGTGCCAGCAGTTCGGTCGCGAAGCAGTACTTC
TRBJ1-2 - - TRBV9 CASSVAPNYGYTF TGTGCCAGCAGCGTAGCTCCTAACTATGGCTACACCTTC
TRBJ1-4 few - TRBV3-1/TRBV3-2 CASSQVIGGNEKLFF TGTGCCAGCAGCCAAGTTATAGGGGGTAATGAAAAACTGTTTTTT
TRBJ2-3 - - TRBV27 CASSPYRGSTDTQYF TGTGCCAGCAGTCCGTATCGGGGGAGCACAGATACGCAGTATTTT
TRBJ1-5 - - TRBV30 CAWSVGGSNQPQHF TGTGCCTGGAGTGTGGGGGGTAGCAATCAGCCCCAGCATTTT
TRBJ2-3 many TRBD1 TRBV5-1 CASRGQGTDTQYF TGCGCCAGCAGGGGACAGGGGACAGATACGCAGTATTTT
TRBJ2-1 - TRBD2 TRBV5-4 CASSLELAGVHEQFF TGTGCCAGCAGCTTGGAACTAGCGGGAGTCCATGAGCAGTTCTTC
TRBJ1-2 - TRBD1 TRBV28 CASSSGTGPANYGYTF TGTGCCAGCAGTTCCGGGACAGGGCCAGCTAACTATGGCTACACCTTC
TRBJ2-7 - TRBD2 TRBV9 CASSVGDGRAGEQYF TGTGCCAGCAGCGTAGGTGACGGGAGGGCAGGAGAGCAGTACTTC
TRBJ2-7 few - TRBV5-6 CASSLSQVTYEQYF TGTGCCAGCAGCTTGTCGCAGGTAACCTACGAGCAGTACTTC
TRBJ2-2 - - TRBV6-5 CASSQGWNTGELFF TGTGCCAGCAGTCAGGGGTGGAACACCGGGGAGCTGTTTTTT
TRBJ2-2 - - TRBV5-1 CASSHNRVPTGELFF TGCGCCAGCAGCCACAACAGGGTTCCCACCGGGGAGCTGTTTTTT
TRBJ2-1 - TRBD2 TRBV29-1 CSVDASGSYNEQFF TGCAGCGTTGACGCTAGCGGGAGTTACAATGAGCAGTTCTTC
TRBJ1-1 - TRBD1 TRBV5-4 CASSFDRGLTEAFF TGTGCCAGCAGCTTTGACAGGGGGCTCACTGAAGCTTTCTTT
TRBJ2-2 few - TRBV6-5 CASSYSRNTGELFF TGTGCCAGCAGTTACTCTAGGAACACCGGGGAGCTGTTTTTT
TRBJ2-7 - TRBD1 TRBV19 CASSFSGTGNQGVLNEQYF TGTGCCAGTAGTTTCTCCGGGACAGGGAACCAGGGGGTATTGAACGAGCAGTACTTC
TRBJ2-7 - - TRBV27 CASSLRGNYEQYF TGTGCCAGCAGCCTCCGGGGAAACTACGAGCAGTACTTC
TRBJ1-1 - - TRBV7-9 CASSLVAGPTEAFF TGTGCCAGCAGCTTAGTGGCAGGGCCCACTGAAGCTTTCTTT
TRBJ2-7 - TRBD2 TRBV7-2 CASSLDRTSGTYEQYF TGTGCCAGCAGCTTAGATCGGACTAGCGGGACCTACGAGCAGTACTTC
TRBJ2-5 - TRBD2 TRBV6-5 CASSWNPAGSSETQYF TGTGCCAGCAGTTGGAACCCAGCGGGATCTTCGGAGACCCAGTACTTC
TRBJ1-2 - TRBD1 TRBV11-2 CASSRTHTGEFYGYTF TGTGCCAGCAGCCGAACCCACACAGGGGAATTCTATGGCTACACCTTC
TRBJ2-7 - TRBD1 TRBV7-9 CASNPTGSSYEQYF TGTGCCAGTAACCCGACAGGGAGCTCCTACGAGCAGTACTTC
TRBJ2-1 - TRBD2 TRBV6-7 CASSDRLAGEGDEQFF TGTGCCAGCAGCGACCGTCTAGCGGGAGAGGGGGATGAGCAGTTCTTC
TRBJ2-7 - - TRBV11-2 CASSFGAGSTYEQYF TGTGCCAGCAGCTTTGGAGCGGGCAGTACCTACGAGCAGTACTTC